This T cell receptor (beta chain) derives from a study of blood T cell repertoires in COVID-19. V gave up 6 bases and J gave up 3 bases; unmatched junction bases: 5. Germline values: CDR1 MNHEY, CDR2 SMNVEV (reference sequence). The CDR3 covers 15 residues. Generated by immunoSEQ multiplex PCR, the TCRdb table keeps only in-frame clones and is missing some. The sample lists fewer than 300,000 clones, about 80% occurring once. The sequence was collected from a person between 70 and 80 years old with COVID-19, enrolled during active disease. The chain links TRBV27 to TRBJ1-2; TRBD1 agrees at 12 bases. The specimen was peripheral blood. The CDR3 here is CASRPGQGAYYGYTF. The DNA for the CDR3 is TGTGCCAGCAGACCGGGACAGGGGGCCTACTATGGCTACACCTTC.